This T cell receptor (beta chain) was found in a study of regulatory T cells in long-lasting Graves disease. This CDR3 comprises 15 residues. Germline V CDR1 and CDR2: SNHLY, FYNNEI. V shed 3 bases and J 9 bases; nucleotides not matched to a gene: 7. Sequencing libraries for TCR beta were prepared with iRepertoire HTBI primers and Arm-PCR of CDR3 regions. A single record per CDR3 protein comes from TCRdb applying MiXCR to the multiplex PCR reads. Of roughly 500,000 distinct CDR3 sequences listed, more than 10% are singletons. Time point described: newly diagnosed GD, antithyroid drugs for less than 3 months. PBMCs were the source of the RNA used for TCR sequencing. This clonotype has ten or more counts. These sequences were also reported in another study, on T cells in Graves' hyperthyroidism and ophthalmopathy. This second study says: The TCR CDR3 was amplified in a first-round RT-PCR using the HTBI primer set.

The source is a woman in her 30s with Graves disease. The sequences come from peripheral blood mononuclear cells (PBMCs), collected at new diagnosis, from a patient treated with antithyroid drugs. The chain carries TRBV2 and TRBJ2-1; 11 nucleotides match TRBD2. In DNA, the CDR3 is TGTGCCAGCAGTGACTTCGGACTAGCGGGTTCTGAGCAGTTCTTC. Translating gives CASSDFGLAGSEQFF.